This T cell receptor (beta chain) stems from a study of early T cells in non-severe SARS-CoV-2 infection. Study results and limitations: VDJdb matching favored anti-spike CD8 responses, missing private and CD4 specificities.

This clonotype has at least ten counts. Its antigen is unidentified. MiXCR, applied by TCRdb to the 5' RACE reads, yields one record per CDR3 protein. Found here are tens of thousands of distinct CDR3 sequences, roughly 10% of them singletons; the top ten hold under 7.5%. The CDR3 contains 17 residues. The germline V gene has CDR1 DFQATT and CDR2 SNEGSKA (reference sequence). V gave up 0 bases and J gave up 3 bases; unmatched junction bases: 9. The sequence came from an adult who was a healthcare worker with PCR-confirmed SARS-CoV-2 infection or an uninfected control (not recorded which). Sequenced: whole blood. The genes are TRBV20-1 and TRBJ2-2; TRBD2 aligns across 8 bases. DNA for the CDR3: TGCAGTGCTAGAGACAACGGGGTAGCGGGGTACACCGGGGAGCTGTTTTTT. This gives the protein CSARDNGVAGYTGELFF.